Shown below are 9 T cell receptor beta chains from a single sample sequenced in a study of CD8 T cells in Susac syndrome (dated by TCRdb to the late 2010s). The library was built by means of the immunoSEQ multiplex PCR assay. RNA was extracted using the RNeasy kit, and roughly 0.45 to 1 microgram was reverse transcribed with random hexamers. Clones were called with MiXCR by TCRdb after fastp trimmed the public reads at Q25, and only in-frame beta chains were retained. Every CDR3 protein is listed once, alongside the most common genes and DNA of its rows. In this sample the table shows about 160,000 distinct CDR3 sequences, about 91% of which occur a single time. The top ten clones comprise 0.08% of the sample. The specimen sequenced was CD4+ T cells from PBMCs. Receptor source: a human donor in good health.

V gene TRBV27 combines with J gene TRBJ1-1; 7 bases match TRBD1. Losses at the gene ends were 3 bases for V and 3 bases for J; bases not matched to a gene: 1. In germline, CDR1 is MNHEY, CDR2 SMNVEV (reference sequence). The CDR3 runs to 13 residues. CDR3 residues: CASSLTGYTEAFF. The CDR3 coding sequence is TGTGCCAGCAGTTTGACAGGGTACACTGAAGCTTTCTTT.

V and J are TRBV28 and TRBJ2-3; 11 nucleotides match TRBD1. The CDR3 sequence is 15 residues long. J gave up 5 bases and V 6 bases, and 7 bases lay outside the gene matches. The V gene's germline CDR1 is MDHEN and CDR2 SYDVKM. In nucleotides, the CDR3 is TGTGCCAGCAGCTGGGACAGGGGGGGTGTAGATACGCAGTATTTT. It specifies CASSWDRGGVDTQYF.

The chain has TRBV7-9 and TRBJ2-1; D tentatively fits TRBD1 or TRBD2 (5 bases each). Trimming took 5 bases from V and 0 from J, leaving 17 bases between them. The CDR3 covers 17 residues. Germline V gene data show CDR1 as SEHNR and CDR2 as FQNEAQ (reference sequence). CDR3 loop: CASSPRRWGSSYNEQFF. CDR3 nucleotide sequence: TGTGCCAGCAGCCCGAGGAGGTGGGGGAGCTCCTACAATGAGCAGTTCTTC.

The chain carries TRBV3-1 and TRBJ2-1, with TRBD1 identical over 9 bases. CDR1 is LGHDT and CDR2 is YNNKEL in the germline V gene (reference sequence). The CDR3 is 14 residues long. Germline trimming cut 5 bases from V and 13 bases from J; bases unmatched to any gene: 12. CDR3 nucleotides: TGTGCCAGCAGCTTACCGGACAGGGGAAACGAACAGTTCTTC. This translates into CASSLPDRGNEQFF.

This sequence joins TRBV5-4 and TRBJ2-7, with 13 bases that match TRBD2. V lost 4 bases, J lost 5 bases, and 3 bases stayed unmatched. Germline V lookup: CDR1 SGHNT, CDR2 YYREEE (reference sequence). The CDR3 covers 14 residues. This CDR3 is CASSVGLAGNEQYF. In DNA form, the CDR3 reads TGTGCCAGCAGCGTGGGACTAGCGGGAAACGAGCAGTACTTC. The variable domain in full, completed from reference TRBV5-4 and TRBJ2-7, reads ETGVTQSPTHLIKTRGQQVTLRCSSQSGHNTVSWYQQALGQGPQFIFQYYREEENGRGNFPPRFSGLQFPNYSSELNVNALELDDSALYLCASSVGLAGNEQYFGPGTRLTVT.

The chain joins TRBV7-2 to TRBJ1-1, with a tentative D call TRBD1 (6 bases). The CDR3 length is 13 residues. V shed 4 bases and J shed 1 base, with 7 bases lying between them. Germline-derived CDR1 and CDR2 are SGHTA and FQGNSA. This CDR3 reads CASSSGQNTEAFF. In DNA form, the CDR3 reads TGTGCCAGCAGCTCGGGACAGAACACTGAAGCTTTCTTT.

The chain employs TRBV18 and TRBJ2-1; 7 positions agree with TRBD2. This CDR3 has 15 amino acids. Germline values: CDR1 KGHSH, CDR2 LQKENI. The V gene end was trimmed by 8 bases and the J gene end by 3 bases; junction bases not matched to a gene: 10. CDR3 nucleotides: TGTGCCAGCCCGCAGGTTAGCGGGTACTACAATGAGCAGTTCTTC. It codes for CASPQVSGYYNEQFF.

V and J are TRBV18 and TRBJ2-4, with 8 nucleotides matching TRBD1. V dropped 2 bases and J dropped 14; count of bases not matched to a gene: 11. This CDR3 has 14 residues. The germline gives CDR1 KGHSH, CDR2 LQKENI. The CDR3 coding sequence is TGTGCCAGCTCACCAAACGGACAGGGCCACCGGAAGTACTTC. Translation gives CASSPNGQGHRKYF.

The chain has TRBV30 and TRBJ2-7; unclear D gene. Trimming removed 0 bases from V and 2 bases from J, with 8 bases in between. Looked up from germline, CDR1 is GTSNPN and CDR2 is SVGIG (reference sequence). This CDR3 is built from 13 residues. The DNA for the CDR3 is TGTGCCTGGAGTGTACAGACTGCCTACGAGCAGTACTTC. Translation: CAWSVQTAYEQYF. The full variable domain, in which reference TRBV30 and TRBJ2-7 provide the parts outside the CDR3, is SQTIHQWPATLVQPVGSPLSLECTVEGTSNPNLYWYRQAAGRGLQLLFYSVGIGQISSEVPQNLSASRPQDRQFILSSKKLLLSDSGFYLCAWSVQTAYEQYFGPGTRLTVT.